Listed here is a single T cell receptor (beta chain). The sample holds a few counts of this clonotype. The specificity of this receptor is unknown. One base away there is no much larger clone; base qualities are not given. This record comes from a study of blood T cells in healthy people across ages (dated by TCRdb to the mid-2010s). With respect to the entire study: In model experiments, template switching captured roughly one uniquely barcoded TCR beta cDNA molecule for every two T cells. The donors were split into four age groups: young (average around 15 years), middle-aged (about 40), aged (over 55) and long-lived (roughly 80). Two additional independent replicas of 1 million unique cDNA reads from the same blood draw were analyzed for two donors (one aged 18 to 30 and one aged 80 or older). Using deep sequencing normalized with unique cDNA molecular identifiers, the study measured how TCR beta repertoire diversity changes with age. Donors of different ages were randomly distributed across sequencing lanes to avoid experimental bias. Broader findings and caveats from the paper: Estimates of total diversity based on one million sequenced T cells were regarded as lower bounds and as underestimates. Compared with the aged group, more naive CD4+ T cells, fewer expanded clones and increased TCR diversity were shown by the long-lived group, suggesting age selection. Conclusive comparison of naive and antigen-experienced compartments was prevented by the profiling of bulk unsorted PBMCs. The percentage of naive T cells measured by flow cytometry correlated strongly with observed TCR beta diversity. The CMV infection status of donors was not known, potentially confounding age-related changes in expanded clonotypes. As age increased, observed TCR beta diversity per million T cells dropped in a roughly linear way, and a significant reduction was already evident by age 40.

Library generation was performed with 5' RACE. This sample was sequenced with an Illumina HiSeq 2500. A second about 7 to 11 cycle PCR used a sample-barcoded 5' primer and a J-beta primer mix. Each TCR beta cDNA molecule received a unique molecular identifier from a template-switch 5' adaptor carrying 12 random nucleotides. Each sample yielded at least 3 million CDR3-containing paired-end reads. First-strand cDNA synthesis was performed from all RNA using the Mint cDNA synthesis kit, with priming by a TRBC-specific oligonucleotide. Following uracil-DNA glycosylase treatment, all cDNA underwent a first 18-cycle PCR with the universal primers M1SS and BC2_uni_R. The source study handled its data this way. Each sample was normalized by randomly selecting 1 million high-quality reads, each carrying a distinct molecular identifier. Reads sharing molecular identifiers were discarded rather than binned into consensus sequences. MiTCR, set to a Q25 quality threshold and the strictest error-elimination algorithm, was used for CDR3 identification, clonotype clustering and error correction. Lower-bound total TCR beta diversity was estimated with a nonparametric unseen species model using Euler transformation. In-frame beta chains were kept once TCRdb had trimmed the public reads at Q25 with fastp and called clones with MiXCR. Rows are unified per CDR3 protein, each entry keeping the most common DNA and genes. The V and J calls shown here were made by TCRdb, not taken from the authors' results. This sample holds about 640,000 distinct CDR3 sequences; under 65% were observed only once. The ten biggest clones cover 30% to 45% of the sample.

Donors were 39 systemically healthy Caucasian individuals from Russia aged roughly 6 to 100 years. Each donor gave about 9.8 milliliters of peripheral blood, drawn into EDTA-treated Vacutainer tubes. PBMCs were isolated by Ficoll-Paque density-gradient centrifugation, with at least 6 million obtained per sample. Trizol reagent was used to extract total RNA from PBMCs, with at least 6 micrograms per sample. Naive CD45RAhigh/CD27high T cell percentages were measured by flow cytometry on a PBMC aliquot from every donor. The CDR3 sequence holds 17 residues, the cysteine and phenylalanine included. The retained sequence is limited to the CDR3, 51 bases, with the frame set at the first base. Trimming accounts for 5 bases at V and 3 bases at J, while the number of junction bases matched to no gene is 9. The germline V gene (reference sequence) provides CDR1 SSHAT and CDR2 FNYEAQ.

The chain is made from TRBV7-7 and TRBJ2-6, with TRBD1 identical over 8 junction bases. The material sequenced was blood. The source of this sequence is a man aged 55 to 70 in good health. The bases read TGTGCCAGCAGCCCGTTCAGACAGGGGAGTGGGGCCAACGTCCTGACTTTC. It translates to CASSPFRQGSGANVLTF.